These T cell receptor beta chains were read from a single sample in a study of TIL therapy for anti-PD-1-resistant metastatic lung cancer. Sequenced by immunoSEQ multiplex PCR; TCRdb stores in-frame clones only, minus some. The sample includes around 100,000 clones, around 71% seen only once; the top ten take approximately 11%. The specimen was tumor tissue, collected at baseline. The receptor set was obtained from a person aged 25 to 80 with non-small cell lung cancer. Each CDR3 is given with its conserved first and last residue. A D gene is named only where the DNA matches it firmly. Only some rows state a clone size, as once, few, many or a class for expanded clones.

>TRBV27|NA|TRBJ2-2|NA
CASTYSQYNTGELFF
TGTGCCAGCACATACTCACAGTATAACACCGGGGAGCTGTTTTTT
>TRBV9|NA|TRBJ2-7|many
CASSVVSGDEQYF
TGTGCCAGCAGCGTAGTATCGGGAGACGAGCAGTACTTC
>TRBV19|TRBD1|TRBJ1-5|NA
CASRGQGNQPQHF
TGTGCCAGTAGAGGACAGGGCAATCAGCCCCAGCATTTT
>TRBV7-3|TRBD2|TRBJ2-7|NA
CASSPSGGITYEQYF
TGTGCCAGCAGCCCCTCCGGGGGGATAACCTACGAGCAGTACTTC
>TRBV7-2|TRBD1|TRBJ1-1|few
CASSYETGGMNTEAFF
TGTGCCAGCAGCTATGAAACAGGGGGAATGAACACTGAAGCTTTCTTT
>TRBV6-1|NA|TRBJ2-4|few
CASSDLAKNIQYF
TGTGCCAGCAGTGATCTAGCCAAAAACATTCAGTACTTC
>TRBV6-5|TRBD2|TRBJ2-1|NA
CATGTSGSNEQFF
TGTGCCACAGGGACTAGCGGGAGCAATGAGCAGTTCTTC
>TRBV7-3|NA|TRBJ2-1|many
CASSSRGERGNEQFF
TGTGCCAGCAGCTCCCGTGGGGAGAGAGGCAATGAGCAGTTCTTC
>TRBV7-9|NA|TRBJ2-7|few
CASSLEGTAKQYF
TGTGCCAGCAGCTTAGAAGGGACGGCTAAGCAGTACTTC
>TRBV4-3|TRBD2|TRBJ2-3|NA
CASSPGTSGSWGTDTQYF
TGCGCCAGCAGCCCTGGGACTAGCGGGAGCTGGGGCACAGATACGCAGTATTTT
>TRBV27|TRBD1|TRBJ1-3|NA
CASRRQGTGNTIYF
TGTGCCAGCCGGAGACAGGGAACTGGAAACACCATATATTTT
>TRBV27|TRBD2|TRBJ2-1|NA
CASSFVRGGAGGEQFF
TGTGCCAGCAGTTTTGTAAGGGGAGGGGCCGGCGGTGAGCAGTTCTTC
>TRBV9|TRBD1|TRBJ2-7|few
CASSVGGTGDSYEQYF
TGTGCCAGCAGCGTAGGAGGGACAGGGGACTCCTACGAGCAGTACTTC
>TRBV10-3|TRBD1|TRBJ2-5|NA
CAISESSAGGETQYF
TGTGCCATCAGTGAGTCGTCGGCAGGGGGTGAGACCCAGTACTTC
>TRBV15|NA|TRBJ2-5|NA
CATSGDGPALSGETQYF
TGTGCCACCAGCGGCGACGGGCCCGCCCTGTCGGGGGAGACCCAGTACTTC
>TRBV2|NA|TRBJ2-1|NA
CASNSDISYNEQFF
TGTGCCAGCAATTCGGACATCTCCTACAATGAGCAGTTCTTC
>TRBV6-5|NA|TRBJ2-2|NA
CASSHSSATGELFF
TGTGCCAGCAGTCACAGTAGCGCCACCGGGGAGCTGTTTTTT
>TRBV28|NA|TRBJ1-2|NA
CASRVSKGGNGYTF
TGTGCCAGCAGAGTTTCAAAAGGGGGGAATGGCTACACCTTC
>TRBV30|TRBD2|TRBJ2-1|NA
CAWSDSIGLAERYNEQFF
TGTGCCTGGAGCGATTCTATAGGACTAGCGGAACGTTACAATGAGCAGTTCTTC
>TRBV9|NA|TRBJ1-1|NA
CASSVSGAGYTEAFF
TGTGCCAGCAGCGTAAGCGGGGCAGGGTACACTGAAGCTTTCTTT
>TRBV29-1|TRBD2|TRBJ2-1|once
CSVEDPGGGLHNEQFF
TGCAGCGTTGAAGACCCTGGGGGGGGTCTACACAATGAGCAGTTCTTC
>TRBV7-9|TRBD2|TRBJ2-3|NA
CASRLTSESTDTQYF
TGTGCCAGCAGGCTGACTAGCGAGAGCACAGATACGCAGTATTTT
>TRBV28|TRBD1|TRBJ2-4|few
CAAGRGQGQNIQYF
TGTGCCGCAGGCCGAGGACAGGGGCAAAACATTCAGTACTTC
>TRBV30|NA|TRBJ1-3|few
CAWTVNSGNTIYF
TGTGCCTGGACGGTGAACTCTGGAAACACCATATATTTT
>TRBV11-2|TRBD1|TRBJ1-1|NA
CASSLQGAMTEAFF
TGTGCCAGCAGCCTACAGGGGGCGATGACTGAAGCTTTCTTT
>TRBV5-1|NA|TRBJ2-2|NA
CASSFSADPNTGELFF
TGCGCCAGCAGCTTTAGCGCAGATCCTAACACCGGGGAGCTGTTTTTT